The 17 T cell receptor beta chains listed next were all sequenced from one sample in a study of blood T cell repertoires in COVID-19. Profiled with immunoSEQ multiplex PCR; TCRdb holds only in-frame clones, not every one. The profile covers some 150,000 clones, with 78% appearing a single time and over 5% taken by the ten largest. The sequencing input was PBMCs or T cells enriched from blood (not recorded which). The receptor source for this set is a woman aged 50 to 60 who had recovered from COVID-19.

V gene TRBV7-9 combines with J gene TRBJ1-4, with 9 bases that match TRBD1. CDR1 is SEHNR and CDR2 is FQNEAQ in the germline V gene (reference sequence). The V and J ends lost 5 bases and 5 bases, in that order; junction bases with no gene match: 0. The CDR3 contains 13 residues. CDR3 protein: CASSGTGNEKLFF. The CDR3 DNA follows: TGTGCCAGCAGCGGGACAGGGAATGAAAAACTGTTTTTT.

For the CDR3, the DNA is TGCGCCAGCAGCCCGGGACAGGGGGCCCCTTTGGATGGCTACACCTTC. This sequence encodes CASSPGQGAPLDGYTF. The chain carries TRBV5-1 and TRBJ1-2, with 12 bases fitting TRBD1. The CDR3 length is 16 residues. Germline lookup yields CDR1 SGHRS and CDR2 YFSETQ. After removal of 4 bases from V and 6 bases from J, the junction contained 10 bases not matched to a gene. Supplemented by reference TRBV5-1 and TRBJ1-2, the full variable domain reads KAGVTQTPRYLIKTRGQQVTLSCSPISGHRSVSWYQQTPGQGLQFLFEYFSETQRNKGNFPGRFSGRQFSNSRSEMNVSTLELGDSALYLCASSPGQGAPLDGYTFGSGTRLTVV.

The rearrangement uses TRBV19 and TRBJ1-5; D is unresolved. This CDR3 has 16 residues. Trimming stripped 1 base from V and 7 bases from J, with 17 bases between. Germline values: CDR1 LNHDA, CDR2 SQIVND (reference sequence). DNA for the CDR3: TGTGCCAGTAGTATAGGAGAGGCCAGCGTCGGACAGCCCCAGCATTTT. Amino acids: CASSIGEASVGQPQHF.

The gene calls are TRBV5-1 and TRBJ2-7; tentatively, D is TRBD1 (6 bases). CDR3 length: 14 residues. Germline CDR1 is SGHRS and CDR2 is YFSETQ. V lost 0 bases and J lost 4, with 11 bases in between. The CDR3 region is CASSLAPGEYEQYF. CDR3 nucleotides: TGCGCCAGCAGCTTGGCCCCAGGGGAATACGAGCAGTACTTC.

The chain links TRBV6-4 to TRBJ1-2; D is undetermined. Germline assignment: CDR1 MRHNA and CDR2 SNTAGT. Trimming cost V 4 bases and J 2 bases, with 8 bases left between them. The CDR3 extends over 13 amino acids. The CDR3 protein is CASSAGINYGYTF. DNA for the CDR3: TGTGCCAGCAGTGCCGGGATCAACTATGGCTACACCTTC.

V and J are TRBV5-1 and TRBJ2-7; 9 bases map to TRBD1. The trim removed 0 bases at V and 3 bases at J, leaving 1 base unmatched. CDR1 and CDR2 from the germline V gene are SGHRS and YFSETQ. The CDR3 extends over 14 amino acids. DNA of the CDR3: TGCGCCAGCAGCTTGGGGACAGGGGTCTACGAGCAGTACTTC. This translates into CASSLGTGVYEQYF.

This rearrangement joins TRBV19 to TRBJ2-2, with D perhaps matching TRBD2 (6 bases). The CDR3 sequence is 14 residues long. Germline loops: CDR1 LNHDA, CDR2 SQIVND (reference sequence). Trimming pared 6 bases from V and 6 bases from J, leaving 14 bases between. CDR3 coding DNA: TGTGCCAGTAGAAAGGAGGGGCGATCCGGGGAGCTGTTTTTT. It encodes CASRKEGRSGELFF.

CDR3 residues: CATRQRGYGYTF. The CDR3 region has the DNA TGTGCCACTAGACAACGGGGCTATGGCTACACCTTC. This chain uses TRBV27 with TRBJ1-2; no clear D. CDR3 length: 12 residues. The germline V gene encodes CDR1 MNHEY and CDR2 SMNVEV (reference sequence). V was cut by 10 bases and J by 4 bases, with 13 bases left in between.

The V and J genes are TRBV7-2 and TRBJ1-5, with 7 positions matching TRBD1. Germline trimming cut 6 bases from V and 11 bases from J; bases unmatched to any gene: 13. Germline V lookup: CDR1 SGHTA, CDR2 FQGNSA. CDR3 size: 14 residues. The CDR3, as DNA: TGTGCCAGCAGTCATGACAGGGCCAAAGGAGCCCAGCATTTT. Its protein product is CASSHDRAKGAQHF.

The chain links TRBV7-8 to TRBJ2-1, with TRBD2 matching 9 bases. The V and J ends lost 6 bases and 0 bases, in that order; junction bases with no gene match: 9. The CDR3 length is 17 residues. Germline CDR1 is SGHVS and CDR2 is FQNEAQ. CDR3 region: CASRPGAGGSSYNEQFF. The CDR3 DNA sequence: TGTGCCAGCAGGCCCGGTGCGGGGGGGAGCTCCTACAATGAGCAGTTCTTC.

The gene calls are TRBV27 and TRBJ2-3; D is ambiguous. This CDR3 is built from 13 residues. Germline assignment: CDR1 MNHEY and CDR2 SMNVEV (reference sequence). With 3 bases removed from V and 1 base from J, the gap between germline ends came to 5 bases. CDR3 residues: CASSFPGTDTQYF. The CDR3 DNA is TGTGCCAGCAGTTTCCCTGGCACAGATACGCAGTATTTT.

V gene TRBV19 combines with J gene TRBJ2-7, with 9 nucleotides matching TRBD1. The CDR3 is 15 amino acids. Germline CDR1 and CDR2: LNHDA and SQIVND (reference sequence). With 1 base clipped from V and 0 bases from J, the junction kept 1 base outside the gene matches. This chain's CDR3 is CASSIGGQGSYEQYF. The CDR3 nucleotides are TGTGCCAGTAGTATAGGGGGACAGGGCTCCTACGAGCAGTACTTC.

The genes are TRBV10-3 and TRBJ2-7; D unresolved. This CDR3 is 16 amino acids long. CDR1 and CDR2 from the germline V gene are ENHRY and SYGVKD. V gave up 2 bases and J gave up 2 bases, with 16 bases separating them. CDR3 region: CAISEMGIPKPYEQYF. The CDR3 DNA reads as TGTGCCATCAGTGAGATGGGCATCCCCAAACCCTACGAGCAGTACTTC.

This chain connects TRBV7-9 to TRBJ2-5; 9 bases line up with TRBD1. V dropped 4 bases and J dropped 5; count of bases not matched to a gene: 5. Germline values: CDR1 SEHNR, CDR2 FQNEAQ (reference sequence). The CDR3 runs 14 residues. This chain's CDR3 is CASSSGQGFETQYF. The CDR3 DNA sequence: TGTGCCAGCAGCTCGGGACAGGGATTTGAGACCCAGTACTTC.

This sequence joins TRBV21-1 and TRBJ2-2; TRBD2 was called by the table and not checked on the DNA. TRBV21-1 is a pseudogene segment. The CDR3 length is 16 residues. The CDR3: CASSRRNPPNTGELFF. CDR3 sequence (DNA): TGTGCCAGCAGCAGGCGGAACCCTCCGAACACCGGGGAGCTGTTTTTT.

The chain combines TRBV29-1 with TRBJ2-2; 8 nucleotides agree with TRBD1. The CDR3 length is 14 residues. The germline CDR1 and CDR2 sequences are SQVTM and ANQGSEA. V shed 2 bases, J shed 7 bases, and the junction held 6 bases outside the gene matches. The CDR3 nucleotides are TGCAGCGTTGAACCACAGGGGGTCGTCGGGGAGCTGTTTTTT. It is translated as CSVEPQGVVGELFF.

The chain recombines TRBV10-3 with TRBJ1-1, with unresolved D. CDR3 length equals 18 residues. V lost 4 bases and J lost 7, with 28 bases in between. CDR1 is ENHRY and CDR2 is SYGVKD in the germline V gene. For the CDR3, the DNA is TGTGCCATCAGTGTAAGCGGTTTGGCTTCTAGCTTGTTGGGTGAAGCTTTCTTT. Translating it yields CAISVSGLASSLLGEAFF.